The entry below describes one T cell receptor beta chain. Its specificity is unknown. This sample stems from a study of CD8+ T cells in alopecia areata. Study results and caveats: Among the cells sequenced in scalp samples are also the resident alphabeta T cells of normal skin.

The CDR3 extends over 14 amino acids. The J segment lost 3 bases and the V segment lost 5 bases, leaving 3 bases of the junction unmatched. Germline lookup yields CDR1 PRHDT and CDR2 FYEKMQ (reference sequence). Extracted RNA was reverse transcribed into cDNA, the sequencing template. Repertoires were generated with immunoSEQ multiplex PCR, while TCRdb's copy carries only in-frame clones and drops some. The sample has 95,000 to 120,000 clones; roughly 55% are singletons. This TCR derives from a human donor with alopecia areata. The chain recombines TRBV13 with TRBJ2-7, with 11 nucleotides matching TRBD1. The specimen was NKG2D-low CD8+ T cells sorted from blood. This chain's CDR3 is CASSAGQGDYEQYF. CDR3 DNA: TGTGCCAGCAGCGCGGGACAGGGGGACTACGAGCAGTACTTC.